Listed below are T cell receptor beta chains from one sample, sequenced in a study of T cell repertoires in cytomegalovirus infection. The antigens for these receptors are not known. TCRdb processed the reads anew with MiXCR; each CDR3 protein has one entry. Of about half a million distinct CDR3 sequences listed, approximately 42% are singletons. The input for sequencing was cultured PBMCs, taken from culture after CMV antigen stimulation. The receptors were sampled from a human donor in good health (CMV status not recorded). Some clones in this sample may be carry-over from other donors' samples. Both conserved end residues are part of each CDR3. The D gene is left open where the match is weak. A row's size may be missing; if present it is once, few, many or a size class.

clone size: -; V gene: TRBV7-9; D gene: -; J gene: TRBJ2-5; CDR3 protein: CASSFKRLQETQYF; CDR3 DNA: TGTGCCAGCAGCTTCAAGCGACTTCAAGAGACCCAGTACTTC
clone size: -; V gene: TRBV15; D gene: -; J gene: TRBJ2-6; CDR3 protein: CATSRDLTSGANVLTF; CDR3 DNA: TGTGCCACCAGCAGAGATCTAACCTCTGGGGCCAACGTCCTGACTTTC
clone size: -; V gene: TRBV19; D gene: -; J gene: TRBJ2-6; CDR3 protein: CASRSGSGANVLTF; CDR3 DNA: TGTGCCAGTAGGTCAGGCTCTGGGGCCAACGTCCTGACTTTC
clone size: -; V gene: TRBV11-2; D gene: TRBD2; J gene: TRBJ2-3; CDR3 protein: CASSPSAAGGADTQYF; CDR3 DNA: TGTGCCAGCAGCCCTTCAGCAGCGGGAGGTGCAGATACGCAGTATTTT
clone size: -; V gene: TRBV20-1; D gene: -; J gene: TRBJ2-7; CDR3 protein: CSAGGRALYEQYF; CDR3 DNA: TGCAGCGCCGGGGGAAGGGCTCTCTACGAGCAGTACTTC
clone size: -; V gene: TRBV4-2; D gene: -; J gene: TRBJ1-2; CDR3 protein: CASSQGIGRGGRVAF; CDR3 DNA: TGTGCCAGCAGCCAAGGAATAGGCCGGGGAGGGAGGGTCGCCTTC
clone size: -; V gene: TRBV7-2; D gene: -; J gene: TRBJ2-3; CDR3 protein: CASSLSYGGLADTQYF; CDR3 DNA: TGTGCCAGCAGCTTAAGTTACGGGGGCCTTGCAGATACGCAGTATTTT
clone size: few; V gene: TRBV11-2; D gene: -; J gene: TRBJ2-3; CDR3 protein: CASSFSTPPLDTQYF; CDR3 DNA: TGTGCCAGCAGCTTCTCGACTCCCCCACTGGATACGCAGTATTTT
clone size: -; V gene: TRBV7-2; D gene: TRBD1; J gene: TRBJ1-3; CDR3 protein: CASSSPGGGNTIYF; CDR3 DNA: TGTGCCAGCAGTTCGCCAGGGGGCGGAAACACCATATATTTT
clone size: -; V gene: TRBV28; D gene: -; J gene: TRBJ1-6; CDR3 protein: CASTEHRDHFHF; CDR3 DNA: TGTGCCAGCACCGAACACAGGGACCATTTCCACTTT
clone size: once; V gene: TRBV7-9; D gene: TRBD1; J gene: TRBJ2-5; CDR3 protein: CASSLAAGGSRGETQYF; CDR3 DNA: TGTGCCAGCAGCTTAGCGGCAGGGGGCTCTCGTGGGGAGACCCAGTACTTC
clone size: -; V gene: TRBV11-3; D gene: -; J gene: TRBJ2-1; CDR3 protein: CASSPGPNGVDEQFF; CDR3 DNA: TGTGCCAGCAGCCCAGGGCCCAACGGGGTCGATGAGCAGTTCTTC
clone size: -; V gene: TRBV7-2; D gene: TRBD2; J gene: TRBJ2-7; CDR3 protein: CASSPGTSGTIYEQYF; CDR3 DNA: TGTGCCAGCAGCCCCGGGACTAGCGGGACGATTTACGAGCAGTACTTC
clone size: few; V gene: TRBV11-2; D gene: -; J gene: TRBJ2-7; CDR3 protein: CASSLVAAPTYEQYF; CDR3 DNA: TGTGCCAGCAGCTTAGTGGCAGCGCCAACCTACGAGCAGTACTTC
clone size: few; V gene: TRBV12-3/TRBV12-4; D gene: TRBD1; J gene: TRBJ2-1; CDR3 protein: CASSRGTGEGEQFF; CDR3 DNA: TGTGCCAGCAGTCGGGGGACAGGGGAAGGTGAGCAGTTCTTC
clone size: -; V gene: TRBV7-2; D gene: TRBD2; J gene: TRBJ2-2; CDR3 protein: CASSWGGGPGELFF; CDR3 DNA: TGTGCCAGCAGCTGGGGGGGAGGGCCCGGGGAGCTGTTTTTT
clone size: -; V gene: TRBV27; D gene: -; J gene: TRBJ1-1; CDR3 protein: CASLSFSGTARTFEAFF; CDR3 DNA: TGTGCCAGTCTCTCCTTCTCCGGGACCGCTAGAACATTTGAAGCTTTCTTT
clone size: -; V gene: TRBV5-4; D gene: -; J gene: TRBJ1-1; CDR3 protein: CASRGPMNTEAFF; CDR3 DNA: TGTGCCAGCAGAGGCCCCATGAACACTGAAGCTTTCTTT
clone size: few; V gene: TRBV10-3; D gene: TRBD1; J gene: TRBJ2-5; CDR3 protein: CASGQGAGETQYF; CDR3 DNA: TGTGCCAGTGGACAGGGGGCAGGGGAGACCCAGTACTTC
clone size: -; V gene: TRBV4-3; D gene: TRBD2; J gene: TRBJ2-2; CDR3 protein: CASSQLAGVPTGELFF; CDR3 DNA: TGCGCCAGCAGCCAGTTAGCGGGAGTCCCCACCGGGGAGCTGTTTTTT
clone size: -; V gene: TRBV19; D gene: TRBD2; J gene: TRBJ2-3; CDR3 protein: CASREGFTDTQYF; CDR3 DNA: TGTGCCAGTCGGGAGGGGTTCACAGATACGCAGTATTTT
clone size: few; V gene: TRBV6-6; D gene: TRBD2; J gene: TRBJ2-5; CDR3 protein: CASSYSPGLADFQETQYF; CDR3 DNA: TGTGCCAGCAGTTACAGCCCGGGACTAGCGGATTTCCAAGAGACCCAGTACTTC
clone size: -; V gene: TRBV6-2/TRBV6-3; D gene: TRBD2; J gene: TRBJ2-7; CDR3 protein: CASSPGLLAAYEQYF; CDR3 DNA: TGTGCCAGCAGTCCCGGCCTACTAGCGGCTTACGAGCAGTACTTC
clone size: few; V gene: TRBV6-2/TRBV6-3; D gene: TRBD2; J gene: TRBJ2-7; CDR3 protein: CASSRLAERDEQYF; CDR3 DNA: TGTGCCAGCAGTCGACTAGCGGAGCGGGACGAGCAGTACTTC
clone size: few; V gene: TRBV11-2; D gene: TRBD1; J gene: TRBJ2-2; CDR3 protein: CASSLIRDRVSGSNTGELFF; CDR3 DNA: TGTGCCAGCAGCTTGATCCGGGACAGGGTGTCTGGATCAAACACCGGGGAGCTGTTTTTT
clone size: -; V gene: TRBV11-2; D gene: -; J gene: TRBJ2-1; CDR3 protein: CASGQVRPSYNEQFF; CDR3 DNA: TGTGCCAGCGGGCAAGTGAGGCCTTCCTACAATGAGCAGTTCTTC
clone size: -; V gene: TRBV12-3/TRBV12-4; D gene: -; J gene: TRBJ2-7; CDR3 protein: CASSLALDLKNYEQYF; CDR3 DNA: TGTGCCAGCAGTTTAGCGCTGGACCTGAAAAACTACGAGCAGTACTTC
clone size: few; V gene: TRBV5-1; D gene: -; J gene: TRBJ2-5; CDR3 protein: CASSLANPVWETQYF; CDR3 DNA: TGCGCCAGCAGCTTGGCAAACCCCGTGTGGGAGACCCAGTACTTC
clone size: few; V gene: TRBV6-1; D gene: -; J gene: TRBJ2-1; CDR3 protein: CASSTTVTNEQFF; CDR3 DNA: TGTGCCAGCAGTACCACAGTAACCAATGAGCAGTTCTTC
clone size: few; V gene: TRBV7-6; D gene: -; J gene: TRBJ2-3; CDR3 protein: CASSIPRGTDTQYF; CDR3 DNA: TGTGCCAGCAGCATACCCCGGGGCACAGATACGCAGTATTTT
clone size: few; V gene: TRBV7-6; D gene: -; J gene: TRBJ2-1; CDR3 protein: CASSLNTGRSSYNEQFF; CDR3 DNA: TGTGCCAGCAGCTTGAACACGGGACGATCCTCCTACAATGAGCAGTTCTTC
clone size: few; V gene: TRBV7-9; D gene: -; J gene: TRBJ1-1; CDR3 protein: CASSLASGFSGDTEAFF; CDR3 DNA: TGTGCCAGCAGCTTAGCGTCGGGTTTCTCAGGTGACACTGAAGCTTTCTTT
clone size: few; V gene: TRBV28; D gene: -; J gene: TRBJ1-2; CDR3 protein: CASSLDTFGPNYGYTF; CDR3 DNA: TGTGCCAGCAGCCTGGACACATTCGGCCCTAACTATGGCTACACCTTC
clone size: -; V gene: TRBV20-1; D gene: TRBD2; J gene: TRBJ2-1; CDR3 protein: CSATPGLAGGNEQFF; CDR3 DNA: TGCAGTGCTACTCCCGGTCTAGCGGGAGGCAATGAGCAGTTCTTC
clone size: -; V gene: TRBV20-1; D gene: -; J gene: TRBJ2-1; CDR3 protein: CSAIHGLFNEQFF; CDR3 DNA: TGCAGTGCTATACACGGCCTTTTCAATGAGCAGTTCTTC
clone size: -; V gene: TRBV29-1; D gene: TRBD1; J gene: TRBJ2-5; CDR3 protein: CSGSGQQETQYF; CDR3 DNA: TGCAGCGGGTCGGGACAGCAAGAGACCCAGTACTTC
clone size: few; V gene: TRBV7-8; D gene: TRBD1; J gene: TRBJ1-2; CDR3 protein: CASSPAAGGGYGYTF; CDR3 DNA: TGTGCCAGCAGCCCCGCGGCAGGGGGCGGGTATGGCTACACCTTC
clone size: -; V gene: TRBV19; D gene: TRBD1; J gene: TRBJ2-4; CDR3 protein: CASSFGTAQSKYF; CDR3 DNA: TGTGCCAGTAGCTTCGGGACAGCCCAATCGAAGTACTTC
clone size: -; V gene: TRBV7-6; D gene: TRBD1; J gene: TRBJ1-4; CDR3 protein: CASSLAQGAEKLFF; CDR3 DNA: TGTGCCAGCAGCTTAGCCCAGGGGGCGGAAAAACTGTTTTTT
clone size: -; V gene: TRBV12-3/TRBV12-4; D gene: -; J gene: TRBJ1-4; CDR3 protein: CASMVRTNEKLFF; CDR3 DNA: TGTGCCAGCATGGTCCGAACTAATGAAAAACTGTTTTTT
clone size: few; V gene: TRBV7-6; D gene: -; J gene: TRBJ1-5; CDR3 protein: CASASGTSNQPQHF; CDR3 DNA: TGTGCCAGTGCATCAGGAACTAGCAATCAGCCCCAGCATTTT
clone size: few; V gene: TRBV7-2; D gene: TRBD2; J gene: TRBJ2-1; CDR3 protein: CASRPQAGGLYEQFF; CDR3 DNA: TGTGCCAGCAGGCCCCAAGCGGGAGGGCTGTATGAGCAGTTCTTC
clone size: -; V gene: TRBV20-1; D gene: -; J gene: TRBJ2-7; CDR3 protein: CSATTYRDEQYF; CDR3 DNA: TGCAGTGCTACCACTTACCGGGATGAGCAGTACTTC
clone size: -; V gene: TRBV7-8; D gene: -; J gene: TRBJ2-4; CDR3 protein: CASSLRRTVGGDIQYF; CDR3 DNA: TGTGCCAGCAGCCTGAGACGGACTGTTGGAGGGGACATTCAGTACTTC
clone size: -; V gene: TRBV11-2; D gene: TRBD2; J gene: TRBJ2-1; CDR3 protein: CASSSGLAGVQQFF; CDR3 DNA: TGTGCCAGCAGCTCGGGACTAGCGGGAGTCCAGCAGTTCTTC
clone size: -; V gene: TRBV4-1; D gene: TRBD2; J gene: TRBJ2-2; CDR3 protein: CASSLRTSVGELFF; CDR3 DNA: TGCGCCAGCAGCCTAAGAACTAGCGTCGGGGAGCTGTTTTTT
clone size: -; V gene: TRBV7-8; D gene: -; J gene: TRBJ2-3; CDR3 protein: CASSFGRGSTDTQYF; CDR3 DNA: TGTGCCAGCAGCTTTGGCAGGGGAAGCACAGATACGCAGTATTTT
clone size: -; V gene: TRBV7-8; D gene: -; J gene: TRBJ1-5; CDR3 protein: CASSPAGSSSNQPQHF; CDR3 DNA: TGTGCCAGCAGCCCCGCCGGGTCGAGTAGCAATCAGCCCCAGCATTTT
clone size: -; V gene: TRBV20-1; D gene: TRBD2; J gene: TRBJ2-1; CDR3 protein: CSARTSGGNEQFF; CDR3 DNA: TGCAGTGCCAGGACTAGCGGGGGAAATGAGCAGTTCTTC
clone size: -; V gene: TRBV6-1; D gene: -; J gene: TRBJ1-2; CDR3 protein: CASSEAVTDYGYTF; CDR3 DNA: TGTGCCAGCAGTGAAGCGGTAACAGACTATGGCTACACCTTC
clone size: -; V gene: TRBV18; D gene: -; J gene: TRBJ1-4; CDR3 protein: CASSPGGDEKLFF; CDR3 DNA: TGTGCCAGCTCACCAGGGGGTGATGAAAAACTGTTTTTT
clone size: -; V gene: TRBV7-6; D gene: -; J gene: TRBJ2-6; CDR3 protein: CASSLGRRSAGGANVLTF; CDR3 DNA: TGTGCCAGCAGCTTAGGCAGGAGAAGCGCGGGTGGGGCCAACGTCCTGACTTTC
clone size: many; V gene: TRBV7-2; D gene: -; J gene: TRBJ1-4; CDR3 protein: CASSLARQVLRDEKLFF; CDR3 DNA: TGTGCCAGCAGCTTAGCCAGACAGGTCCTGAGGGATGAAAAACTGTTTTTT
clone size: -; V gene: TRBV7-2; D gene: -; J gene: TRBJ1-3; CDR3 protein: CASTPRAGNTIYF; CDR3 DNA: TGTGCCAGCACTCCCAGGGCTGGAAACACCATATATTTT
clone size: -; V gene: TRBV5-4; D gene: TRBD2; J gene: TRBJ2-3; CDR3 protein: CASRFGLADTDTQYF; CDR3 DNA: TGTGCCAGCAGATTCGGACTAGCGGACACAGATACGCAGTATTTT